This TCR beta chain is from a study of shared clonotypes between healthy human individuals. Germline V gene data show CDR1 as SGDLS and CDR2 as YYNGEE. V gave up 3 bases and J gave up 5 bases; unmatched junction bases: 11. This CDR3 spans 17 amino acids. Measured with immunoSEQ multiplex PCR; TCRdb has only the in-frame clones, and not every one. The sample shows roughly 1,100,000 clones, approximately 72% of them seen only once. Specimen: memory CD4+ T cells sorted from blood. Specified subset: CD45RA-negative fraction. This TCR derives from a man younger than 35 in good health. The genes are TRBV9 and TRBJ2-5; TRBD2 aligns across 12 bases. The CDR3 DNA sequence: TGTGCCAGCAGCGGGGGGTCCGGGACTAGCGGGCAGGAGACCCAGTACTTC. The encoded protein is CASSGGSGTSGQETQYF.